Below are 4 T cell receptor beta chains sequenced from a single sample in a study of a mutant IDH1 vaccine in newly diagnosed glioma. The time point here: week 5, during vaccination. Topical imiquimod accompanied each vaccine dose, which consisted of 300 ug of mutant IDH1 20-mer peptide. These receptors have no identified antigens. The table came from immunoSEQ multiplex PCR; TCRdb's copy has only in-frame clones and leaves some out. Of around 58,000 clones listed, approximately 82% were seen once; the top ten hold roughly 3.5%. Specimen: PBMCs, collected from a glioma patient whose treatment included an IDH1 peptide vaccine. Receptors originate from a man between 25 and 39 years old with glioma.

The chain has TRBV5-1 and TRBJ2-5; 8 positions match TRBD1. This CDR3 is 14 amino acids long. From germline, CDR1 is SGHRS and CDR2 YFSETQ. Germline trimming cut 6 bases from V and 4 bases from J; bases unmatched to any gene: 8. Here the CDR3 DNA reads TGCGCCAGCAAAGGGGTTACAGGGGGAGAGACCCAGTACTTC. It codes for CASKGVTGGETQYF.

V gene TRBV6-5 combines with J gene TRBJ2-7; D remains unclear. The CDR3 is 12 residues long. Germline assignment: CDR1 MNHEY and CDR2 SVGAGI. V dropped 6 bases and J dropped 4 bases, with 10 bases sitting between them. DNA for the CDR3: TGTGCCAGCAGGAGTGCGGAGTACGAGCAGTACTTC. Amino acid sequence: CASRSAEYEQYF.

The chain links TRBV11-2 to TRBJ1-2; D gene uncertain. Germline values: CDR1 SGHAT, CDR2 FQNNGV. The CDR3 sequence is 15 residues long. Trimming removed 6 bases at V and 2 bases at J, with 16 bases between. The CDR3 DNA follows: TGTGCCAGCAGACCTGACTCCGGCGGAAACTATGGCTACACCTTC. It yields the protein CASRPDSGGNYGYTF.

The chain employs TRBV2 and TRBJ2-2; 7 nucleotides align to TRBD1. Per the germline V gene, CDR1 is SNHLY and CDR2 is FYNNEI. The trim removed 5 bases at V and 6 bases at J, leaving 9 bases unmatched. This CDR3 is built from 15 residues. CDR3 in amino acids: CASSSGTEYSGELFF. For the CDR3, the DNA is TGTGCCAGCAGTTCCGGGACAGAGTACTCCGGGGAGCTGTTTTTT.